The 18 T cell receptor beta chains presented below share a single source sample, sequenced in a study of CD8+ T cells in alopecia areata (dated by TCRdb to about 2018). The time point label, read with the paper, signifies: about 25 weeks on oral tofacitinib. Sample treatment or condition, as interpreted from the label and publication: oral pan-JAK inhibitor, 5-10 mg twice daily. Preparation of the library involved the immunoSEQ multiplex PCR assay. To provide template for TCR sequencing, every sample had RNA extracted and reverse transcribed into cDNA. TCRdb provides this immuneACCESS table in a form limited to in-frame rearrangements. Some clones are lacking; in checked studies, under half of them reflect an unresolved V gene, and why the rest are absent is not known. This sample is represented by 100,000 to 120,000 clones; roughly 50% of them were singletons. The ten top clones hold about 3.2% of the sample.

Sequenced here: CD4+ T cells sorted from blood, sampled at week 24, from a patient treated with tofacitinib. All receptors come from a human donor with alopecia areata.

The chain carries TRBV5-4 and TRBJ1-3; D is uncertain. Looked up from germline, CDR1 is SGHNT and CDR2 is YYREEE (reference sequence). The CDR3 is made up of 15 amino acids. Deletions cut 0 bases from V and 2 bases from J, with 9 bases between. The CDR3 DNA follows: TGTGCCAGCAGCTTGGATGGAGGCACTGGAAACACCATATATTTT. Its protein is CASSLDGGTGNTIYF.

This clone was counted only a few times. The chain links TRBV11-2 to TRBJ2-3, with 7 bases fitting TRBD2. The V and J ends lost 5 bases and 2 bases, in that order; junction bases with no gene match: 7. This CDR3 contains 15 residues. Looked up from germline, CDR1 is SGHAT and CDR2 is FQNNGV. The DNA of the CDR3 is TGTGCCAGCAGCACCCGCGGGGGACTCACAGATACGCAGTATTTT. Its translation is CASSTRGGLTDTQYF.

A few counts support this clone. The chain joins TRBV6-5 to TRBJ1-1, with TRBD1 matching over 8 bases. The CDR3 covers 13 residues. Germline trimming cut 6 bases from V and 5 bases from J; bases unmatched to any gene: 5. Germline assignment: CDR1 MNHEY and CDR2 SVGAGI. The CDR3 DNA sequence: TGTGCCAGCAGAAGACAGGGGAGAACTGAAGCTTTCTTT. This gives the protein CASRRQGRTEAFF.

In DNA form, the CDR3 reads TGTGCCAGCAGTTATAGGAGGGGGAACTATGGCTACACCTTC. Its protein is CASSYRRGNYGYTF. The chain recombines TRBV6-5 with TRBJ1-2; D perhaps matches TRBD1 (6 bases). Germline CDR1 and CDR2: MNHEY and SVGAGI. The length of the CDR3 is 14 residues. The ends were cut back, 3 bases at V and 2 bases at J, with 10 bases in the middle.

This clone was counted between two and nine times. The CDR3 bases are TGTGCCAGCAGCTTAGCAGCAGGGACAGGTCTTCAGTACTTC. It specifies CASSLAAGTGLQYF. The chain employs TRBV7-3 and TRBJ2-4; 8 positions match TRBD1. The CDR3 runs 14 residues. CDR1 is SGHTA and CDR2 is FQGTGA in the germline V gene. The trim removed 2 bases at V and 11 bases at J, leaving 8 bases unmatched.

The gene calls are TRBV30 and TRBJ1-4, with a weak D call TRBD1 (5 bases). The CDR3 loop spans 13 amino acids. Germline V lookup: CDR1 GTSNPN, CDR2 SVGIG (reference sequence). The V end lost 1 base, the J end lost 8 bases, and 11 bases lay between the germline ends. The CDR3 DNA reads TGTGCCTGGAGTGGGGGGTTCGGAGAAAAACTGTTTTTT. Residues: CAWSGGFGEKLFF.

With regard to this clone: This specimen includes other DNA sequences encoding the same CDR3. The chain carries TRBV18 and TRBJ2-5; D unresolved. This CDR3 is built from 12 residues. V was cut by 3 bases and J by 2 bases, with 4 bases left in between. Germline values: CDR1 KGHSH, CDR2 LQKENI. DNA for the CDR3: TGTGCCAGCTCACCCTCTCAAGAGACCCAGTACTTC. It is translated as CASSPSQETQYF.

This chain links TRBV5-1 with TRBJ1-2, with TRBD1 matching over 12 bases. V shed 4 bases and J 3 bases; nucleotides not matched to a gene: 4. This CDR3 has 15 residues. Germline values: CDR1 SGHRS, CDR2 YFSETQ. The CDR3: CASSGTGGADYGYTF. Written as DNA, the CDR3 is TGCGCCAGCAGCGGGACAGGGGGCGCTGACTATGGCTACACCTTC.

The chain employs TRBV25-1 and TRBJ2-7; TRBD1 matches 9 bases. From germline, CDR1 is MGHDK and CDR2 SYGVNS. With 5 bases clipped from V and 5 bases from J, the junction kept 7 bases outside the gene matches. The CDR3 contains 14 residues. This CDR3 reads CASSLQQGAHEQYF. CDR3 coding DNA: TGTGCCAGCAGTCTTCAACAGGGGGCCCACGAGCAGTACTTC.

The chain links TRBV27 to TRBJ2-3, with a tentative D call TRBD1 (5 bases). V was pared by 0 bases and J by 9 bases, with 7 bases between. Germline CDR1 and CDR2: MNHEY and SMNVEV (reference sequence). The CDR3 contains 12 residues. CDR3 sequence: CASSLSKGTQYF. The CDR3 bases are TGTGCCAGCAGTTTATCTAAGGGGACGCAGTATTTT.

This clone occurred a few times. The chain carries TRBV7-9 and TRBJ1-5, with D unclear. This CDR3 spans 14 amino acids. V was cut by 0 bases and J by 7 bases, with 10 bases left in between. Germline V gene data show CDR1 as SEHNR and CDR2 as FQNEAQ (reference sequence). This CDR3 reads CASSLAGSGQPQHF. Here the CDR3 DNA reads TGTGCCAGCAGCTTAGCAGGGTCAGGCCAGCCCCAGCATTTT.

This clone was detected once. The chain has TRBV5-4 and TRBJ2-5; 13 bases agree with TRBD2. The CDR3 extends over 17 amino acids. Germline V gives CDR1 SGHNT, CDR2 YYREEE (reference sequence). J was trimmed by 5 bases and V by 4 bases; bases with no gene match: 11. DNA for the CDR3: TGTGCCAGCAGCACCGGGACTAGCGGGATAATCGGGGAGACCCAGTACTTC. Its translation is CASSTGTSGIIGETQYF.

This clone has just a few counts. The chain employs TRBV30 and TRBJ2-4; the D is unclear. Germline V gene lookup returns CDR1 GTSNPN and CDR2 SVGIG (reference sequence). There are 15 residues in the CDR3. Trimming left V 1 base short and J 0 bases short, with 10 bases between. CDR3 sequence reads: CAWSGETLAKNIQYF. CDR3 coding DNA: TGTGCCTGGAGTGGTGAAACATTAGCCAAAAACATTCAGTACTTC. Filled out from reference TRBV30 and TRBJ2-4, the complete variable domain reads SQTIHQWPATLVQPVGSPLSLECTVEGTSNPNLYWYRQAAGRGLQLLFYSVGIGQISSEVPQNLSASRPQDRQFILSSKKLLLSDSGFYLCAWSGETLAKNIQYFGAGTRLSVL.

The genes are TRBV7-9 and TRBJ2-7, with D maybe TRBD2 (5 bases). The CDR3 runs to 16 residues. Germline assignment: CDR1 SEHNR and CDR2 FQNEAQ (reference sequence). Trimming removed 5 bases from V and 6 bases from J, with 23 bases in between. The CDR3 protein is CASSSQTLRVSAEQYF. The CDR3 DNA follows: TGTGCCAGCAGCAGTCAAACGCTGAGGGTTTCAGCCGAGCAGTACTTC.

The CDR3 DNA reads as TGTGCCAGCTTCCGGGACAGAAACACTGAAGCTTTCTTT. It translates to CASFRDRNTEAFF. The chain couples TRBV18 to TRBJ1-1; 7 bases match TRBD1. The V gene's germline CDR1 is KGHSH and CDR2 LQKENI. After removal of 7 bases from V and 2 bases from J, the junction contained 4 bases not matched to a gene. The length of the CDR3 is 13 residues.

The V call is TRBV5-1, the J call TRBJ2-2; D gene ambiguous. The germline V gene encodes CDR1 SGHRS and CDR2 YFSETQ. CDR3 length: 13 amino acids. Trimming removed 3 bases at V and 6 bases at J, with 9 bases between. The CDR3 DNA is TGCGCCAGCAGCTGGGTTGATCCCGGGGAGCTGTTTTTT. Protein sequence: CASSWVDPGELFF.

The chain carries TRBV5-6 and TRBJ2-7, with D maybe TRBD2 (6 bases). Germline CDR1 is SGHDT and CDR2 is YYEEEE. The V gene lost 2 bases and the J gene lost 5 bases, with 17 bases spanning the gap. The CDR3 contains 15 residues. The DNA of the CDR3 is TGTGCCAGCAGCTTTCGTGGTGCGGGGCGAAACGAGCAGTACTTC. It encodes CASSFRGAGRNEQYF.

The chain has TRBV5-4 and TRBJ2-5, with 10 bases aligning to TRBD2. CDR1 and CDR2 from the germline V gene are SGHNT and YYREEE (reference sequence). CDR3 length: 16 amino acids. The junction had 4 bases not matched to a gene; V was cut back by 0 bases and J by 2 bases. The CDR3 here is CASSLVGLAAQETQYF. CDR3 DNA sequence: TGTGCCAGCAGCTTGGTAGGACTAGCGGCTCAAGAGACCCAGTACTTC. The variable domain in full, with the rest retrieved from reference TRBV5-4 and TRBJ2-5, is ETGVTQSPTHLIKTRGQQVTLRCSSQSGHNTVSWYQQALGQGPQFIFQYYREEENGRGNFPPRFSGLQFPNYSSELNVNALELDDSALYLCASSLVGLAAQETQYFGPGTRLLVL.